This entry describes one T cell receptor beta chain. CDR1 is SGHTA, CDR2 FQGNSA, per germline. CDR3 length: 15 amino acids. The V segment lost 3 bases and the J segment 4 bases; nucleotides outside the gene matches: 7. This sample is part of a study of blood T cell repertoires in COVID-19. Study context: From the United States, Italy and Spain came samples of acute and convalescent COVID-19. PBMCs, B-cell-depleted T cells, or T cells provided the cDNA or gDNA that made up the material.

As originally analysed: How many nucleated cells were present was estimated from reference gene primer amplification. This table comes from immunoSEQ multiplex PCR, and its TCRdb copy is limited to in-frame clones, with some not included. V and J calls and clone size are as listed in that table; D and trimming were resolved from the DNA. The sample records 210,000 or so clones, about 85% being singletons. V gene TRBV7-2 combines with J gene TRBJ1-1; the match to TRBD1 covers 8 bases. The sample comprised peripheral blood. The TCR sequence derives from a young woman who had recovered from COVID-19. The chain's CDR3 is CASSFLQGEFTEAFF. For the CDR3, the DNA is TGTGCCAGCAGCTTCCTACAGGGGGAGTTCACTGAAGCTTTCTTT.